One sample yielded the 13 T cell receptor beta chains listed below, sequenced in a study of control samples from healthy donors and cancer patients. Profiled with immunoSEQ multiplex PCR; TCRdb holds only in-frame clones, not every one. The table lists some 410,000 clones, over 75% of them singletons, with roughly 6.4% in the top ten. Sequencing was performed on PBMCs. The receptors shown here come from a man in his forties with head and neck cancer.

The V gene is TRBV6-6, the J gene TRBJ2-1; a possible D gene is TRBD2 (5 bases). Deletions cut 6 bases from V and 6 bases from J, with 21 bases between. The CDR3 spans 16 residues. Germline CDR1 and CDR2: MNHNY and SVGAGI (reference sequence). CDR3 bases: TGTGCCAGCAGCCTCCCCGGACTCCCCGGAATCAATGAGCAGTTCTTC. It yields the protein CASSLPGLPGINEQFF.

The J gene is TRBJ2-3, the V gene TRBV3-1 (or the pseudogene TRBV3-2), with D possibly TRBD1 on 5 matching bases. V was shortened by 1 base and J by 1 base, with 9 bases between the two germline ends. The CDR3 runs 15 residues. CDR1 is LGHDT, CDR2 YNNKEL, per germline (reference sequence). CDR3 residues: CASSQAVQGTDTQYF. The CDR3 DNA reads as TGTGCCAGCAGCCAAGCGGTACAGGGCACAGATACGCAGTATTTT.

The rearrangement links TRBV5-1 to TRBJ2-7; 7 nucleotides agree with TRBD1. Per germline, CDR1 SGHRS and CDR2 YFSETQ. The V gene end was trimmed by 1 base and the J gene end by 5 bases; junction bases not matched to a gene: 3. CDR3 size: 13 residues. CDR3 residues: CASSLRTGDEQYF. The CDR3 region has the DNA TGCGCCAGCAGCTTGAGAACAGGGGACGAGCAGTACTTC.

This rearrangement joins TRBV2 to TRBJ2-2, with 7 nucleotides matching TRBD1. The ends lost 6 bases at V and 6 bases at J; junction bases unmatched: 4. The CDR3 runs 13 residues. Germline V lookup: CDR1 SNHLY, CDR2 FYNNEI. The DNA for the CDR3 is TGTGCCAGCAGAGATGACAGGGCCGGGGAGCTGTTTTTT. This sequence encodes CASRDDRAGELFF.

The chain couples TRBV6-1 to TRBJ2-3, with a possible D match to TRBD1 (5 bases). V lost 2 bases to trimming and J lost 2 bases, with 11 bases between them. The CDR3 is 15 amino acids. Germline lookup yields CDR1 MNHNS and CDR2 SASEGT. The CDR3 loop reads CASSEYDRSTDTQYF. The CDR3, as DNA: TGTGCCAGCAGTGAATACGACAGATCCACAGATACGCAGTATTTT.

The rearrangement joins TRBV5-1 to TRBJ1-1; D may be TRBD1 (5 bases). Deletions cut 0 bases from V and 7 bases from J, with 19 bases between. This CDR3 spans 16 amino acids. Germline CDR1 reads SGHRS; CDR2 reads YFSETQ. The CDR3 nucleotides are TGCGCCAGCAGCTTGGGGCTATCGGTTGGGGCGGATGAAGCTTTCTTT. Protein sequence: CASSLGLSVGADEAFF.

This CDR3 reads CATSREGHGGSPLHF. The CDR3 DNA follows: TGTGCCACCAGCAGAGAGGGACACGGAGGTTCACCCCTCCACTTT. The genes are TRBV15 and TRBJ1-6; a possible D gene is TRBD1 (6 bases). Trimming pared 0 bases from V and 9 bases from J, leaving 12 bases between. In germline, CDR1 is LNHNV, CDR2 YYDKDF (reference sequence). The CDR3 covers 15 residues.

The chain is built from TRBV4-3 and TRBJ1-6, with a possible D match to TRBD1 (6 bases). Between the trimmed V and J ends, which lost 3 bases and 9 bases, there was a span of 12 bases. The germline V gene encodes CDR1 LGHNA and CDR2 YSLEER. This CDR3 is built from 14 residues. The CDR3 protein is CASSHNQGFSPLHF. Written as DNA, the CDR3 is TGCGCCAGCAGCCACAATCAGGGGTTTTCACCCCTCCACTTT.

This clone was seen a few times. This rearrangement joins TRBV5-1 to TRBJ2-1, with 9 bases fitting TRBD2. The V and J ends lost 4 bases and 0 bases, in that order; junction bases with no gene match: 2. This CDR3 region has 15 residues. Germline V gives CDR1 SGHRS, CDR2 YFSETQ. CDR3 region: CASSVSGSSYNEQFF. The CDR3, as DNA: TGCGCCAGCAGCGTTAGCGGGAGCTCCTACAATGAGCAGTTCTTC.

The chain employs TRBV11-2 and TRBJ2-5, with unresolved D. The germline V gene encodes CDR1 SGHAT and CDR2 FQNNGV. The length of the CDR3 is 13 residues. Trimming shortened V by 10 bases and J by 4 bases, and 16 bases separated the two germline ends. The CDR3 DNA reads TGTGCCACCGGAAGGGTAGCCCTAGAGACCCAGTACTTC. This codes for CATGRVALETQYF. Drawing the rest from reference TRBV11-2 and TRBJ2-5, the complete variable domain is EAGVAQSPRYKIIEKRQSVAFWCNPISGHATLYWYQQILGQGPKLLIQFQNNGVVDDSQLPKDRFSAERLKGVDSTLKIQPAKLEDSAVYLCATGRVALETQYFGPGTRLLVL.

In its sample, this clone was seen once. The junction does not match germline at one end; this may be a read error. This chain connects TRBV5-1 to TRBJ2-7; 13 nucleotides align to TRBD2. CDR3 length: 14 amino acids. In germline, CDR1 is SGHRS, CDR2 YFSETQ. As DNA, the CDR3 is TGCGCCAGCAGCTTATCCGGGACTAGCGGGGTCGTGGACTTC. Translating it yields CASSLSGTSGVVDF.

The chain carries TRBV28 and TRBJ1-3; D is possibly TRBD1 (5 bases). With 5 bases removed from V and 4 bases from J, the gap between germline ends came to 15 bases. CDR1 MDHEN and CDR2 SYDVKM come from the germline V gene. This CDR3 region has 15 residues. The CDR3 sequence is CASSLPARVGNTIYF. The DNA of the CDR3 is TGTGCCAGCAGTCTCCCGGCCAGGGTGGGAAACACCATATATTTT.

This clone was detected a few times. V usage is TRBV4-1 and J usage is TRBJ2-7, with 10 bases identical to TRBD2. CDR1 and CDR2 from the germline V gene are MGHRA and YSYEKL. V dropped 4 bases and J dropped 3; count of bases not matched to a gene: 6. This CDR3 has 15 residues. This CDR3 reads CASSPEVAGGYEQYF. DNA for the CDR3: TGCGCCAGCAGCCCCGAGGTAGCGGGGGGCTACGAGCAGTACTTC.